This passage covers 22 T cell receptor beta chains from one sample sequenced in a study of response to subunit inactivated influenza vaccine. MiXCR, run by TCRdb on the RT-PCR reads, gives a single entry per CDR3 protein. This table has more than 600,000 distinct CDR3 sequences, 18% appearing once. This specimen consisted of PBMCs from blood, obtained about 5 days after vaccination. These receptors were obtained from a man aged 50 to 60 who received an inactivated influenza vaccine.

Regarding this clonotype: Sequence at one end of the junction differs from germline and may be a read error. The V and J genes are TRBV24-1 and TRBJ2-3; D gene ambiguous. The CDR3 is 14 residues long. Germline-derived CDR1 and CDR2 are KGHDR and SFDVKD. In DNA form, the CDR3 reads TGTGCCATCAGTGGACCCTACTTCACAGATACGCAGTATTTT. Its translation is CAISGPYFTDTQYF.

This clonotype was seen only a few times. The rearrangement uses TRBV7-8 and TRBJ2-1; 9 nucleotides line up with TRBD2. The CDR3 is 13 residues long. In germline, CDR1 is SGHVS, CDR2 FQNEAQ. The V segment lost 8 bases and the J segment 4 bases; nucleotides outside the gene matches: 3. CDR3 coding DNA: TGTGCCAGCCGGCGGGAGGGGTACAATGAGCAGTTCTTC. Translating it yields CASRREGYNEQFF.

This clonotype has just a few counts. The CDR3 DNA is TGTGCCATCAGTATAGCGGGTGACCGATACGAGCAGTACTTC. This encodes CAISIAGDRYEQYF. V usage is TRBV10-3 and J usage is TRBJ2-7, with TRBD2 matching 7 bases. V gave up 5 bases and J gave up 4 bases; unmatched junction bases: 8. Germline lookup yields CDR1 ENHRY and CDR2 SYGVKD. The length of the CDR3 is 14 residues.

This clonotype was counted at least ten times. The gene calls are TRBV15 and TRBJ1-2; D unclear. V gave up 3 bases and J gave up 0 bases, with 8 bases separating them. CDR1 is LNHNV, CDR2 YYDKDF, per germline (reference sequence). This CDR3 has 14 residues. CDR3: CATSRGFSNYGYTF. CDR3 nucleotide sequence: TGTGCCACCAGCAGGGGTTTCTCTAACTATGGCTACACCTTC.

The count of this clonotype is one. The chain is built from TRBV7-8 and TRBJ2-1; D might be TRBD1 or TRBD2, each matching 6 bases. The CDR3 has 13 residues. CDR1 and CDR2 from the germline V gene are SGHVS and FQNEAQ. The germline V and J ends were trimmed by 4 bases and 8 bases, with 12 bases remaining between them. The DNA of the CDR3 is TGTGCCAGCAGCTACAACAGGGAGGATGAGCAGTTCTTC. This gives the protein CASSYNREDEQFF.

This clonotype appeared once. As DNA, the CDR3 is TGCAGTGCCACCGGGGTACAAGAGACCCAGTACTTC. Translating it yields CSATGVQETQYF. The chain uses TRBV20-1 and TRBJ2-5, with D perhaps matching TRBD2 (5 bases). V was clipped by 6 bases and J by 2 bases, with 10 bases between them. Per the germline V gene, CDR1 is DFQATT and CDR2 is SNEGSKA (reference sequence). The CDR3 sequence is 12 residues long.

The chain joins TRBV6-2 or TRBV6-3 to TRBJ2-2; the D is unclear. This CDR3 has 14 amino acids. CDR1 and CDR2 from the germline V gene are MNHEY and SVGEGT. The V end lost 6 bases, the J end lost 5 bases, and 13 bases lay between the germline ends. The CDR3 coding sequence is TGTGCCAGCAGCGCCTGGGGAACGACCGGGGAGCTGTTTTTT. Translation gives CASSAWGTTGELFF.

This clonotype was counted between two and nine times. The chain couples TRBV10-3 to TRBJ1-2; D is unclear. The germline CDR1 and CDR2 sequences are ENHRY and SYGVKD. The CDR3 sequence is 12 residues long. Deletions cut 7 bases from V and 5 bases from J, with 11 bases between. CDR3 bases: TGTGCCATCACCTACGGGGAATATGGCTACACCTTC. Translating it yields CAITYGEYGYTF.

This clonotype has more than one count but fewer than ten. The rearrangement links TRBV5-1 to TRBJ1-1, with unresolved D. The CDR3 sequence is 14 residues long. CDR1 SGHRS and CDR2 YFSETQ come from the germline V gene. Deletions cut 1 base from V and 7 bases from J, with 14 bases between. In DNA, the CDR3 is TGCGCCAGCAGCTTGTCTCCGGGATCCAGTGAAGCTTTCTTT. Amino acid sequence: CASSLSPGSSEAFF.

The gene calls are TRBV6-1 and TRBJ2-7; TRBD2 matches at 14 bases. Looked up from germline, CDR1 is MNHNS and CDR2 is SASEGT. V lost 8 bases and J lost 3; bases outside the gene matches: 3. The CDR3 has 14 amino acids. The CDR3 nucleotides read TGTGCCAGCCAGGGACTAGCGGGAGTCTACGAGCAGTACTTC. This translates into CASQGLAGVYEQYF.

This chain links TRBV4-3 with TRBJ1-1, with D possibly being TRBD1 (5 bases). Germline CDR1 reads LGHNA; CDR2 reads YSLEER. The CDR3 has 12 residues. V lost 0 bases and J 11 bases, leaving 10 bases between the germline ends. The CDR3 sequence: CASSQDRGFAFF. Here the CDR3 DNA reads TGCGCCAGCAGCCAAGATCGGGGGTTCGCTTTCTTT.

This clonotype was counted between two and nine times. The chain recombines TRBV20-1 with TRBJ2-3; 11 nucleotides match TRBD2. CDR3 length: 16 residues. Germline values: CDR1 DFQATT, CDR2 SNEGSKA (reference sequence). The trim removed 4 bases at V and 4 bases at J, leaving 10 bases unmatched. The CDR3 coding sequence is TGCAGTGCTACCCCTTTTATAGCGGGAGGGCCAGATACGCAGTATTTT. This encodes CSATPFIAGGPDTQYF.

The CDR3 coding sequence is TGTGCCAGCAGTTTATCACAGGGGGTTCTAGTTTACGAGCAGTACTTC. Translating gives CASSLSQGVLVYEQYF. The V call is TRBV27, the J call TRBJ2-7, with 8 bases identical to TRBD1. J was trimmed by 4 bases and V by 0 bases; bases with no gene match: 8. Germline V CDR1 and CDR2: MNHEY, SMNVEV (reference sequence). The CDR3 consists of 16 residues.

The chain links TRBV6-1 to TRBJ1-5, with D perhaps matching TRBD1 (5 bases). CDR3 size: 14 residues. Germline V gene data show CDR1 as MNHNS and CDR2 as SASEGT. V lost 7 bases, J lost 7 bases, and 17 bases lay in between. In DNA, the CDR3 is TGTGCCAGCACCGAGGGGAGGGGTGGGCAGCCCCAGCATTTT. Translated, it gives CASTEGRGGQPQHF.

The sample holds a few counts of this clonotype. The J gene is TRBJ2-7, the V gene TRBV7-2, with D perhaps matching TRBD1 or TRBD2 (6 bases each). This CDR3 comprises 15 residues. Germline CDR1 and CDR2: SGHTA and FQGNSA. V dropped 2 bases and J dropped 9 bases, with 20 bases sitting between them. The chain's CDR3 is CASSLLGSPQGGQYF. The CDR3 DNA reads as TGTGCCAGCAGCTTACTGGGTTCCCCACAGGGAGGGCAGTACTTC.

The chain combines TRBV5-5 with TRBJ2-1; D is perhaps TRBD1 (6 bases). V lost 4 bases, J lost 2 bases, and 19 bases lay in between. Germline assignment: CDR1 SGHKS and CDR2 YYEKEE (reference sequence). This CDR3 has 17 residues. In nucleotides, the CDR3 is TGTGCCAGCAGCGGGACGTCAGGGGTTGGCGCCTACAATGAGCAGTTCTTC. Amino acid sequence: CASSGTSGVGAYNEQFF.

This clonotype has at least ten counts. This chain connects TRBV12-3 or TRBV12-4 to TRBJ2-7; TRBD1 agrees at 9 bases. V lost 6 bases and J lost 8; bases outside the gene matches: 17. The CDR3 runs to 16 residues. The CDR3 here is CASSRGGGQGSPKQYF. The CDR3 DNA reads TGTGCCAGCAGCCGGGGCGGGGGACAGGGATCACCCAAGCAGTACTTC.

This clonotype turned up a few times. This rearrangement joins TRBV10-2 to TRBJ2-5; no firm D call. The CDR3 sequence is 12 residues long. Germline CDR1 reads WSHSY; CDR2 reads SAAADI. Trimming removed 6 bases from V and 4 bases from J, with 9 bases in between. CDR3 region: CASSRYGETQYF. Here the CDR3 DNA reads TGCGCCAGCAGCCGATATGGAGAGACCCAGTACTTC.

This clonotype was found a few times. V usage is TRBV4-2 and J usage is TRBJ1-1; a possible D gene is TRBD1 (6 bases). The CDR3 is made up of 16 amino acids. Trimming cost V 0 bases and J 4 bases, with 15 bases left between them. CDR1 LGHNA and CDR2 YNFKEQ come from the germline V gene. CDR3 nucleotides: TGTGCCAGCAGCCAAGATCGGGGCAGGGGACGCACTGAAGCTTTCTTT. As protein: CASSQDRGRGRTEAFF.

The chain carries TRBV11-2 and TRBJ2-6; 9 nucleotides match TRBD2. Trimming at V came to 1 base and at J to 0 bases, leaving 7 bases not matched to a gene. This CDR3 is 19 amino acids long. Germline V gene data show CDR1 as SGHAT and CDR2 as FQNNGV. The CDR3 coding sequence is TGTGCCAGCAGCTTAGGTCAGCTAGCGGGGTTCTCTGGGGCCAACGTCCTGACTTTC. This sequence encodes CASSLGQLAGFSGANVLTF. Full variable domain (outside the CDR3, taken from reference TRBV11-2 and TRBJ2-6): EAGVAQSPRYKIIEKRQSVAFWCNPISGHATLYWYQQILGQGPKLLIQFQNNGVVDDSQLPKDRFSAERLKGVDSTLKIQPAKLEDSAVYLCASSLGQLAGFSGANVLTFGAGSRLTVL.

The J gene is TRBJ2-3, the V gene TRBV20-1; TRBD2 aligns across 7 bases. J gave up 7 bases and V 5 bases, and 12 bases lay outside the gene matches. Germline V gives CDR1 DFQATT, CDR2 SNEGSKA (reference sequence). The CDR3 sequence is 14 residues long. CDR3 amino acids: CSAWLRAGVNTQYF. The CDR3 coding sequence is TGCAGTGCTTGGCTTCGGGCGGGGGTAAATACGCAGTATTTT.

This clonotype was detected only a few times. The rearrangement joins TRBV20-1 to TRBJ2-1, with TRBD2 as a possible D gene (6 bases). CDR1 DFQATT and CDR2 SNEGSKA come from the germline V gene (reference sequence). The CDR3 has 14 residues. Trimming pared 0 bases from V and 6 bases from J, leaving 12 bases between. The CDR3 here is CSARDPQEGNEQFF. For the CDR3, the DNA is TGCAGTGCTAGAGATCCTCAGGAGGGCAATGAGCAGTTCTTC.